This TCR beta chain was captured by sequencing in a study of a mutant IDH1 vaccine in newly diagnosed glioma. Whole-study context: Before enrollment, the patients had been treated with radiotherapy alone, temozolomide alone, or both together. Most of them had received both.

Comments on this clone: Its target is not known.

Germline-derived CDR1 and CDR2 are MNHNS and SASEGT. CDR3 size: 15 residues. Time point described: week 35, safety follow-up. The vaccine gave 300 ug of a 20-mer mutant IDH1 peptide subcutaneously per dose. Some clones are missing from TCRdb's copy, which holds only in-frame ones; the method was immunoSEQ multiplex PCR. The sample consists of tens of thousands of clones, 60% to 85% of them appearing once. Whole-study findings and limits: Alterations occurring in top peripheral T cell clonotypes seemed unrelated to pseudoprogression.

Sequenced material: PBMCs, taken from a glioma patient whose treatment included an IDH1 peptide vaccine. The chain carries TRBV6-1 and TRBJ2-5; 13 bases fit TRBD2. TRBJ2-7 explains the end of the DNA better; the J call may be wrong. This sequence originates from a man between 40 and 49 years old with glioma. CDR3 DNA sequence: TGTGCCAGCAGTGACCAGACTAGCGGGGGGTACGAGCAGTACTTC. Amino acid sequence: CASSDQTSGGYEQYF.